The T cell receptor beta chain under discussion was sequenced for a study of T-cell reconstitution after alpha-beta-depleted transplantation in children. Germline CDR1 and CDR2: SGHRS and YFSETQ. CDR3 length: 15 amino acids. The junction had 8 bases not matched to a gene; V was cut back by 3 bases and J by 6 bases. This clonotype was observed many times. Its matching antigen is unknown. The authors prepared the TCRbeta library with unique molecular identifiers. TCRdb fed the PCR reads into MiXCR, producing one record per CDR3 protein. The sample has 750,000 to 950,000 distinct CDR3 sequences; about 16% are singletons. Whole-study findings and limits: T-cell numbers and diversity, one year after transplant, stemmed largely from T cells that were newly produced. Reported findings indicate that, about two months after transplant, alpha-beta T cells came from several hundred expanded clones, which were derived from non-depleted graft cells.

V is TRBV5-1 and J is TRBJ2-2; 7 nucleotides match TRBD1. This sample comprised PBMCs, mostly from graft donor cells, obtained 360 days after TCRalphabeta/CD19-depleted stem cell transplant. The receptor was derived from a male patient aged 10-17 years who had a stem cell transplant for acute lymphoblastic leukemia, so the T cells may come from the graft donor. The CDR3 is CASSYNRGSAGELFF. The CDR3 DNA follows: TGCGCCAGCAGCTACAACAGGGGTTCGGCCGGGGAGCTGTTTTTT.